This T cell receptor (beta chain) was sequenced in a study of response to subunit inactivated influenza vaccine. Study-level findings and limits: A suggestion made by the authors is that each seasonal influenza vaccination recruits few new T cells.

Trimming removed 2 bases at V and 4 bases at J, with 5 bases between. The CDR3 loop spans 12 amino acids. The germline CDR1 and CDR2 sequences are MNHEY and SVGEGT. Comment on this clonotype: Antigen: not known.

Each CDR3 protein is one row after TCRdb ran MiXCR on the RT-PCR reads. The sample lists under 750,000 distinct CDR3 sequences, roughly 10% occurring once. The rearrangement uses TRBV6-2 or TRBV6-3 and TRBJ1-2; no clear D gene. The clonotype originates from a man aged 45-65 years who received an inactivated influenza vaccine. The specimen was PBMCs from blood, collected on the day of vaccination. The chain's CDR3 is CASSYGVYGYTF. As DNA, the CDR3 is TGTGCCAGCAGTTACGGGGTCTATGGCTACACCTTC.